This is a list of T cell receptor beta chains from one sample in a study of PD-1 blockade in classical Hodgkin lymphoma. Libraries were prepared by immunoSEQ multiplex PCR; TCRdb keeps only in-frame clonotypes and omits some of them. The sample has about 20,000 clones, 75% to 90% seen once. The sample here was peripheral blood mononuclear cells (PBMCs), taken at baseline. The source is a human donor with classical Hodgkin lymphoma. CDR3s include the opening cysteine and the closing phenylalanine or tryptophan.

V gene	J gene	CDR3 protein
TRBV7-9	TRBJ2-1	CASSLRGESAYNEQFF
TRBV13	TRBJ1-2	CASSSPQRDRGRDGYTF
TRBV7-9	TRBJ1-2	CASSLGPTGAGNHTF
TRBV27	TRBJ1-5	CASSPRWENNQPQHF
TRBV2	TRBJ2-5	CASFTGWGTAAETQYF
TRBV27	TRBJ2-7	CASRPSGLPYEQYF
TRBV30	TRBJ1-1	CAWGQWDTEAFF
TRBV29-1	TRBJ1-2	CSVEGSQGINYGYTF
TRBV9	TRBJ2-2	CASSVSGTANTGELFF
TRBV28	TRBJ2-3	CASRPQGKTDTQYF
TRBV11-2	TRBJ2-5	CASSLRTTPRDRDKETQYF
TRBV6-4	TRBJ2-3	CASRAGTSTDTQYF
TRBV7-9	TRBJ2-5	CASSPGLAGQETQYF
TRBV19	TRBJ1-2	CASTVLPGPLKNGYTF
TRBV4-1	TRBJ2-5	CASSRLAGGTQETQYF
TRBV27	TRBJ2-5	CASNPGPPVIGTQYF
TRBV7-9	TRBJ1-1	CASSSSGQFVTFF
TRBV30	TRBJ1-5	CAWSGGQGNQPQHF
TRBV9	TRBJ2-1	CASSVATGGYNEQFF
TRBV14	TRBJ1-2	CASSPGGSLVQGRRYGYTF
TRBV5-4	TRBJ2-5	CASSPGDSQETQYF
TRBV29-1	TRBJ1-2	CSADPDRSYGYTF
TRBV29-1	TRBJ1-6	CSVEESPVCYPMPPLHF
TRBV13	TRBJ1-1	CASSADRGRITEAFF
TRBV25-1	TRBJ2-6	CASSERKAGANVLTF
TRBV29-1	TRBJ1-4	CSAGKGHPNEKLFF
TRBV30	TRBJ1-2	CAWEGRDDYGYTF
TRBV12-5	TRBJ1-1	CASGWTGGETEAFF
TRBV9	TRBJ2-1	CASSARRGTSGPSANEQFF
TRBV21-1	TRBJ2-2	CASSNGGRITGELFF
TRBV6-1	TRBJ1-2	CASSETQVYGYTF
TRBV25-1	TRBJ2-1	CASSRGGYNEQFF
TRBV19	TRBJ1-5	CASSKTGDSNQPQHF
TRBV18	TRBJ2-3	CASSPSGGVTDTQYF
TRBV19	TRBJ1-1	CASSMPQSMRTEAFF